The clone carrying this TCR beta chain occurred a few times. No antigen is known for it. The data derive from a study of cytomegalovirus exposure and HLA in healthy donors. Trimming removed 3 bases from V and 3 bases from J; junction bases left unmatched: 7. The CDR3 is made up of 15 amino acids. Per germline, CDR1 MNHNS and CDR2 SASEGT. The PCR employed 60 Vbeta primers together with 13 Jbeta primers. Measured with immunoSEQ multiplex PCR; TCRdb has only the in-frame clones, and not every one. The sample consists of 80,000 to 95,000 clones, under 80% of them appearing once. Study outcomes and limitations: When the data were analyzed later, several of the most significant clusters appeared to be linked to common viral pathogens. Cytomegalovirus status, reportedly, was diagnosed with high specificity and sensitivity by the classifier. Per a prior analysis, the majority of TCR beta V segments were productive roughly 87% or roughly 30% of the time.

The chain combines TRBV6-1 with TRBJ1-2; 7 nucleotides line up with TRBD1. The sequencing sample was made of PBMCs. The origin of this receptor is a woman aged 25-40 years in good health and CMV-seronegative. The CDR3 spells CASSDLTGADYGYTF. DNA of the CDR3: TGTGCCAGCAGTGATCTCACAGGGGCAGACTATGGCTACACCTTC.